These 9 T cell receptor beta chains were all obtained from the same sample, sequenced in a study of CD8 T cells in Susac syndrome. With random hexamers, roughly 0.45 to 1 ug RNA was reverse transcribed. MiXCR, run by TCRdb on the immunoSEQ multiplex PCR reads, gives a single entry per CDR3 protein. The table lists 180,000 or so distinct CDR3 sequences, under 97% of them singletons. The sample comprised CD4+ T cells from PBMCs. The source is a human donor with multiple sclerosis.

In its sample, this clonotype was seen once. The CDR3 here is CASSGNYLNEQFF. CDR3 bases: TGTGCCAGCAGTGGCAACTACCTCAATGAGCAGTTCTTC. The J gene is TRBJ2-1, the V gene TRBV28, with D unresolved. The ends were cut back, 5 bases at V and 6 bases at J, with 11 bases in the middle. The CDR3 runs to 13 residues. Germline loops: CDR1 MDHEN, CDR2 SYDVKM.

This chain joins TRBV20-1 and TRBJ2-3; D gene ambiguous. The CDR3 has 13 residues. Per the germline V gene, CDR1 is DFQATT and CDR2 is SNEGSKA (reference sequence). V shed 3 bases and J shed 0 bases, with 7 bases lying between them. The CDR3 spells CSASIDSTDTQYF. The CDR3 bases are TGCAGTGCTAGCATTGACAGCACAGATACGCAGTATTTT.

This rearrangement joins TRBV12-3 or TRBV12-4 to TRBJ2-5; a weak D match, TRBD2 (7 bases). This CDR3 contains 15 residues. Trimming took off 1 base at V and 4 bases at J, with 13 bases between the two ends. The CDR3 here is CASSLVGGPVETQYF. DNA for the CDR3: TGTGCCAGCAGTTTAGTGGGGGGGCCCGTAGAGACCCAGTACTTC.

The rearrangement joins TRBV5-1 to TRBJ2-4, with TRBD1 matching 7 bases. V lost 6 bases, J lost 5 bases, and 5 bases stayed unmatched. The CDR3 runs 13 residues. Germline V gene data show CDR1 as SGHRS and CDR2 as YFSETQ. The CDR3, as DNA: TGCGCCAGCAACCCGACAGGGCAAAACATTCAGTACTTC. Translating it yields CASNPTGQNIQYF.

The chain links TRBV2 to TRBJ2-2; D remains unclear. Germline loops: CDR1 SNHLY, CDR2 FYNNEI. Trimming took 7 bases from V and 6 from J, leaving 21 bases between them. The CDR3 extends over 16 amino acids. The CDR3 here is CASTGPRSSVAGELFF. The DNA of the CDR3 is TGTGCCAGCACCGGGCCTAGGAGCTCCGTTGCCGGGGAGCTGTTTTTT.

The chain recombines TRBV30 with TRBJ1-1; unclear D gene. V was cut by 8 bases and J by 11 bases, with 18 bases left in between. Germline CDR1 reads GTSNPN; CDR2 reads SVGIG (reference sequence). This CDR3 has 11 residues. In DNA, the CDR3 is TGTGCCGGAAGCAGGCTTTTAGAGGCTTTCTTT. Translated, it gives CAGSRLLEAFF.

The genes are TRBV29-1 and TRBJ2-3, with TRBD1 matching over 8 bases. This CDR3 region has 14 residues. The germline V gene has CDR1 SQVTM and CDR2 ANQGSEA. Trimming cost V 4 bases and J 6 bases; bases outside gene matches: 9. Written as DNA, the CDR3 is TGCAGCGTTGGGGGACAGGCTTCGGGGGATACGCAGTATTTT. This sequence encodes CSVGGQASGDTQYF.

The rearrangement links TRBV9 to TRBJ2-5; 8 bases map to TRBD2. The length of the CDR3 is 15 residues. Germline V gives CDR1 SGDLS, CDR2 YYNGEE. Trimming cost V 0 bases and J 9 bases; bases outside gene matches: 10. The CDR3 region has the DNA TGTGCCAGCAGCGTAGCGGGGGGGCGCCTGGAGGCCCAGTACTTC. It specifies CASSVAGGRLEAQYF.

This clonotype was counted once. CDR3 DNA sequence: TGTGCCAGCAGTTGGACATCGGTGAACACTGAAGCTTTCTTT. This encodes CASSWTSVNTEAFF. The chain employs TRBV6-6 and TRBJ1-1; D might be TRBD1 (5 bases). V gave up 4 bases and J gave up 0 bases, with 9 bases separating them. The length of the CDR3 is 14 residues. Looked up from germline, CDR1 is MNHNY and CDR2 is SVGAGI (reference sequence).